This T cell receptor beta chain is drawn from a study of OX40 agonist ivuxolimab in advanced cancers. Germline V gene sequence: CDR1 LGHNA, CDR2 YNFKEQ. This CDR3 spans 16 amino acids. Trimming cost V 5 bases and J 0 bases; bases outside gene matches: 5. Libraries were prepared by immunoSEQ multiplex PCR; TCRdb keeps only in-frame clonotypes and omits some of them. The sample contains about 76,000 clones, roughly 89% of which appear only once. The chain combines TRBV4-2 with TRBJ2-1, with TRBD1 matching over 9 bases. Specimen: CD4+ or CD8+ T cells sorted from blood, collected in a trial of the OX40 agonist ivuxolimab. This TCR was recovered from an adult with an advanced solid tumor such as melanoma, head and neck, liver or kidney cancer. The CDR3 region is CASSLPTGGSYNEQFF. CDR3 in DNA: TGTGCCAGCAGCTTACCGACAGGGGGCTCCTACAATGAGCAGTTCTTC.